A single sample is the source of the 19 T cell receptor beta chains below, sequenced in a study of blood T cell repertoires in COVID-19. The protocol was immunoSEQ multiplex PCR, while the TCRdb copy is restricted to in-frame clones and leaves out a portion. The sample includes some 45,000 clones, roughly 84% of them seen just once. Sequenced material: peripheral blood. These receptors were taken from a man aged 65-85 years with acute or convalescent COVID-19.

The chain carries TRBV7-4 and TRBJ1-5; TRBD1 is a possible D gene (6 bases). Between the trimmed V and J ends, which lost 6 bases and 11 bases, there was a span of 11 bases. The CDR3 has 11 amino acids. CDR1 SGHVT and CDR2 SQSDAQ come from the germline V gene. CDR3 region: CASRSTGSQHF. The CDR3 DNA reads TGTGCCAGCAGGAGCACAGGGTCCCAGCATTTT.

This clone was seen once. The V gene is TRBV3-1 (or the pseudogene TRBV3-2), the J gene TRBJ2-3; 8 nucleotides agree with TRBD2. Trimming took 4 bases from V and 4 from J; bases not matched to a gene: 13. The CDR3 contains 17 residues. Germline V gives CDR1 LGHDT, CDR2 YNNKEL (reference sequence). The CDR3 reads CASSPSQSGGLADTQYF. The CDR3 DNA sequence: TGTGCCAGCAGCCCCTCCCAATCGGGGGGGCTCGCAGATACGCAGTATTTT.

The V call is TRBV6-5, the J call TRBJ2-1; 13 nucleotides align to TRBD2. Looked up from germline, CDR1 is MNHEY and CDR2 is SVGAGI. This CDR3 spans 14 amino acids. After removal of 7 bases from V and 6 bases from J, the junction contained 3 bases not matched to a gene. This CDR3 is CASKRLAGGNEQFF. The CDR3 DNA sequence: TGTGCCAGCAAACGACTAGCGGGAGGCAATGAGCAGTTCTTC.

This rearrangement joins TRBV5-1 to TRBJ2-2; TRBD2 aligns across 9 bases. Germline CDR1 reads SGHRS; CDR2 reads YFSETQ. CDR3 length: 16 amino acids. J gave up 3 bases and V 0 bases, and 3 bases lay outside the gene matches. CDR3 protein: CASSLEAGGHTGELFF. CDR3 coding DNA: TGCGCCAGCAGCTTGGAAGCGGGGGGTCACACCGGGGAGCTGTTTTTT.

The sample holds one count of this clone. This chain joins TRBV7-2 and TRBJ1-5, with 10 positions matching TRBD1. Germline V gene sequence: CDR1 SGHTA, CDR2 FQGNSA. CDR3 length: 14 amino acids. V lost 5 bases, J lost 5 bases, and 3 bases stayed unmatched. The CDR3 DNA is TGTGCCAGCAGCGCGACAGGGGGCGATCAGCCCCAGCATTTT. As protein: CASSATGGDQPQHF.

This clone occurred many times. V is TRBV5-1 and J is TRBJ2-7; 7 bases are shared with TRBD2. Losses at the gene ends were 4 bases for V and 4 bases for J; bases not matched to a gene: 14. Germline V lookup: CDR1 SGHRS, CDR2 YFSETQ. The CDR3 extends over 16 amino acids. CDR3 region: CASSPGGGGPEYEQYF. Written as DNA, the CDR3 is TGCGCCAGCAGCCCTGGTGGGGGAGGGCCGGAGTACGAGCAGTACTTC.

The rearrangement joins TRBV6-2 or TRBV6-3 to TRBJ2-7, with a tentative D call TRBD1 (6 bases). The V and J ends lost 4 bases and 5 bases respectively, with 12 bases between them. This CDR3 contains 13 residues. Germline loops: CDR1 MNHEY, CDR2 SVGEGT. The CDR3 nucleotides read TGTGCCAGCAGTTCTCTGGGGGCCAACGAGCAGTACTTC. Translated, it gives CASSSLGANEQYF.

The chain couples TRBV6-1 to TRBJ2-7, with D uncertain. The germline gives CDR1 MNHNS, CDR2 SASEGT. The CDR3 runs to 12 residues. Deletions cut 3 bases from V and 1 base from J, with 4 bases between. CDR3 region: CASSDTSYEQYF. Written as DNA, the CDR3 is TGTGCCAGCAGTGACACATCCTACGAGCAGTACTTC.

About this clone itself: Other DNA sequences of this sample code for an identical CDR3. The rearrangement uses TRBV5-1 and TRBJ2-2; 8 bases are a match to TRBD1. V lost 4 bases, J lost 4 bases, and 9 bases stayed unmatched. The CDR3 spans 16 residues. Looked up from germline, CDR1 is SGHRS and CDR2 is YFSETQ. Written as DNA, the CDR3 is TGCGCCAGCAGCACCAAGGGGACAGGAATCACCGGGGAGCTGTTTTTT. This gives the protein CASSTKGTGITGELFF.

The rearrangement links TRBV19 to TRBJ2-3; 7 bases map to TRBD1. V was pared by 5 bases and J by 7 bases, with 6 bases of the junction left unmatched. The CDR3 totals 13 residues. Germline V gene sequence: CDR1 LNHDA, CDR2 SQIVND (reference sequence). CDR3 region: CASSVDRENTQYF. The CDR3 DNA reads TGTGCCAGTAGTGTCGACAGGGAAAATACGCAGTATTTT.

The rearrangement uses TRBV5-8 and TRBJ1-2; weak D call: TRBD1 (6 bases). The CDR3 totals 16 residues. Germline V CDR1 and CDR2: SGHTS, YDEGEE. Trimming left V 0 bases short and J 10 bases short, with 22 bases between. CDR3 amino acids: CASSLVGAGLGRYYTF. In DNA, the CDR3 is TGTGCCAGCAGCTTGGTGGGGGCAGGGTTGGGAAGATACTACACCTTC.

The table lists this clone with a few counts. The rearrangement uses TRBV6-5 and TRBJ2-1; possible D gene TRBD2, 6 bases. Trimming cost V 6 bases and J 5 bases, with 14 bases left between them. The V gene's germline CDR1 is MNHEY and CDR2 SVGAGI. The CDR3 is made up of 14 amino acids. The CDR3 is CASSGTPGHNEQFF. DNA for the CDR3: TGTGCCAGCAGCGGGACTCCCGGGCACAATGAGCAGTTCTTC.

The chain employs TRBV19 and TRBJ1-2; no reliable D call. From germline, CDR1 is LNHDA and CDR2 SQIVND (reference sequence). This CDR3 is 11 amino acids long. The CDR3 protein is CAAAFAYGYTF. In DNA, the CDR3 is TGTGCGGCGGCATTCGCCTATGGCTACACCTTC.

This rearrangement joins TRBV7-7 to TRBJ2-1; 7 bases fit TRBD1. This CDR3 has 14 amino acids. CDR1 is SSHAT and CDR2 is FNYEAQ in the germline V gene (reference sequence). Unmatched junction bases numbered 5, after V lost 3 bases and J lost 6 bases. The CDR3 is CASSFGQGVNEQFF. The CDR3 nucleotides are TGTGCCAGCAGCTTCGGTCAGGGGGTCAATGAGCAGTTCTTC.

The CDR3 nucleotides are TGCGCCAGCAGTGAGCTGGGGCCCTCTGGAAACACCATATATTTT. Residues: CASSELGPSGNTIYF. The chain has TRBV10-2 and TRBJ1-3; possibly TRBD1 for D (5 bases). The germline V and J ends were trimmed by 2 bases and 0 bases, with 8 bases remaining between them. The CDR3 has 15 amino acids. CDR1 and CDR2 (germline): WSHSY, SAAADI.

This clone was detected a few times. DNA of the CDR3: TGTGCCAGTAACACTCTCCAGGACAGCACTGAAGCTTTCTTT. Amino acids: CASNTLQDSTEAFF. V gene TRBV19 combines with J gene TRBJ1-1; tentatively, D is TRBD1 (6 bases). V was shortened by 7 bases and J by 4 bases, with 16 bases between the two germline ends. The CDR3 contains 14 residues. The V gene's germline CDR1 is LNHDA and CDR2 SQIVND (reference sequence).

CDR3 sequence: CASTSDSYEQYF. The DNA for the CDR3 is TGTGCCAGCACCTCGGACAGCTACGAGCAGTACTTC. The chain uses TRBV28 and TRBJ2-7; possible D gene TRBD1, 6 bases. Trimming removed 7 bases at V and 3 bases at J, with 10 bases between. The germline V gene has CDR1 MDHEN and CDR2 SYDVKM. CDR3 length equals 12 residues.

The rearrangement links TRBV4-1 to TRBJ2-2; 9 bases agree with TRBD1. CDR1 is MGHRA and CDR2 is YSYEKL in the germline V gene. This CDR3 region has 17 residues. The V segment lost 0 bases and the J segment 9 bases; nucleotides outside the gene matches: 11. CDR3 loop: CASSQDLGDRVPWELFF. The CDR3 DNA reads TGCGCCAGCAGCCAAGATCTGGGGGACAGGGTTCCCTGGGAGCTGTTTTTT.

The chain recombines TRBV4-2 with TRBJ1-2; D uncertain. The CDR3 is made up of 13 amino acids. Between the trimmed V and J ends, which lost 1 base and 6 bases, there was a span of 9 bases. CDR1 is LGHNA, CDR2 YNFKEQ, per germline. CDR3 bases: TGTGCCAGCAGCCAAGTGGGGAGAGATGGCTACACCTTC. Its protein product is CASSQVGRDGYTF.